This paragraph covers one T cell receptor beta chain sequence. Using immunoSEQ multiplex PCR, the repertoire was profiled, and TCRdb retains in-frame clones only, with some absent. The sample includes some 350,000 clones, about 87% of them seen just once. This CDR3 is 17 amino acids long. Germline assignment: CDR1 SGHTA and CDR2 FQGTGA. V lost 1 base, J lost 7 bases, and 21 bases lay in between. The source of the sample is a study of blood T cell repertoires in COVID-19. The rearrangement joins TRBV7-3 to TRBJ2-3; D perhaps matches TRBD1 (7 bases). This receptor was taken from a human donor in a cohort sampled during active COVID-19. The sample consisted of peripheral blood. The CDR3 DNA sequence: TGTGCCAGCAGCTTAAATGGCGCGGGACAGATCGTCTATACGCAGTATTTT. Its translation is CASSLNGAGQIVYTQYF.